A selection of T cell receptor beta chains follows, all from one sample in a study of cytomegalovirus exposure and HLA in healthy donors. TCRdb keeps only in-frame clones here, not all; method: immunoSEQ multiplex PCR. Among some 130,000 clones listed, 75% to 90% were seen once. Sequencing was carried out using PBMCs. The receptors were gathered from a woman under 40 in good health and CMV-seropositive. The CDR3 runs from the conserved cysteine through the conserved F or W. D genes are given only for firm matches. Clone size is not always given. Where it is, it says once, few, many or a class for expanded clones.

>TRBJ2-7|.|TRBV11-2|.
TGTGCCAGCAGCTCCTTGACAGGCCGAAGCTCCTACGAGCAGTACTTC
CASSSLTGRSSYEQYF
>TRBJ2-2|medium-sized|TRBV27|.
TGTGCCAGCAGTTTGGCAGGGAGGACCGGGGAGCTGTTTTTT
CASSLAGRTGELFF
>TRBJ2-1|once|TRBV18|.
TGTGCCAGCTCACCATTACGGGATGAGCAGTTCTTC
CASSPLRDEQFF
>TRBJ1-2|.|TRBV11-2|.
TGTGCCAGCAGCTCGACAGGCCTGTATGGCTACACCTTC
CASSSTGLYGYTF
>TRBJ2-2|once|TRBV10-3|TRBD1
TGTGCCATCAGGACAGGGGGTTACCCCTTTAGCGGGGAGCTGTTTTTT
CAIRTGGYPFSGELFF
>TRBJ1-1|.|TRBV6-1|.
TGTGCCAGCACCCCCAGGCCCATGAACACTGAAGCTTTCTTT
CASTPRPMNTEAFF
>TRBJ1-5|few|TRBV11-2|TRBD1
TGTGCCAGCAGCGAAGGGGGCGGTGGGCAGCCCCAGCATTTT
CASSEGGGGQPQHF
>TRBJ2-5|once|TRBV9|.
TGTGCCAGCAGCGTAGGGGTGGGGGGAGAGACCCAGTACTTC
CASSVGVGGETQYF
>TRBJ2-1|.|TRBV7-3|.
TGTGCCAGCAGCTTAACAGAGGGATCCTACAATGAGCAGTTCTTC
CASSLTEGSYNEQFF
>TRBJ2-1|.|TRBV28|.
TGTGCCAGCAGTTTATCGTCCTACAATGAGCAGTTCTTC
CASSLSSYNEQFF
>TRBJ1-4|.|TRBV5-1|.
TGCGCCAGCAGCGCGCCGGGACTGCTTAATGAAAAACTGTTTTTT
CASSAPGLLNEKLFF
>TRBJ2-2|once|TRBV7-8|.
TGTGCCAGCAGCTTACAAATGAACACCGGGGAGCTGTTTTTT
CASSLQMNTGELFF
>TRBJ1-6|.|TRBV2|.
TGTGCCAAGCAAAGAAGCGCTAATAATTCACCCCTCCACTTT
CAKQRSANNSPLHF
>TRBJ2-3|.|TRBV5-1|TRBD1
TGCGCCAGCAGCCTAACAGGGGTAGGGACAGATACGCAGTATTTT
CASSLTGVGTDTQYF
>TRBJ2-7|.|TRBV28|.
TGCGCCAGCAGTTTAGCGAGTTACGAGCAGTACTTC
CASSLASYEQYF
>TRBJ1-1|.|TRBV6-5|.
TGTGCCAGCAGTTACCTGTATGGTCAGGCGTCTGAAGCTTTCTTT
CASSYLYGQASEAFF
>TRBJ1-1|.|TRBV6-5|.
TGTGCCAGCAGTTACTCGCGGGGGGGCACTGAAGCTTTCTTT
CASSYSRGGTEAFF
>TRBJ2-2|.|TRBV7-9|TRBD2
TGTGCCAGCAGCCCCAGACTAGCGGGGGTTACCGGGGAGCTGTTTTTT
CASSPRLAGVTGELFF
>TRBJ2-2|.|TRBV28|.
TGTGCCAGCAAAGCGCCCAACACCGGGGAGCTGTTTTTT
CASKAPNTGELFF
>TRBJ1-5|.|TRBV7-2|.
TGTGCCAGCAGCTTACAGGGCGATCAGCCCCAGCATTTT
CASSLQGDQPQHF
>TRBJ1-2|.|TRBV18|.
TGTGCCAGCTCACCACCGAGGGAGCATGGCTACACCTTC
CASSPPREHGYTF
>TRBJ2-7|.|TRBV6-1|TRBD1
TGTGCCAGCAGTGACCGACCAGACAGGGCGCTTTTGTTCTACGAGCAGTACTTC
CASSDRPDRALLFYEQYF
>TRBJ2-7|.|TRBV30|TRBD1
TGTGCCTGGAGTTGGGGAGACTCCGGGACAGGGGCCTCCTACGAGCAGTACTTC
CAWSWGDSGTGASYEQYF
>TRBJ1-2|.|TRBV9|.
TGTGCCAGCAGCGTATCGACAGATCCGAGCTATGGCTACACCTTC
CASSVSTDPSYGYTF
>TRBJ1-1|.|TRBV30|TRBD1
TGTGCCCACCACAGGGGCCACCTACGGGCTGAAGCTTTCTTT
CAHHRGHLRAEAFF
>TRBJ1-2|.|TRBV29-1|.
TGCAGCGTTGAACCCCGGGGGGGAGATGGCTACACCTTC
CSVEPRGGDGYTF
>TRBJ1-6|.|TRBV27|.
TGTGCCAGCATTTCAGCCGGGGGTCTCTATAATTCACCCCTCCACTTT
CASISAGGLYNSPLHF
>TRBJ2-1|.|TRBV7-3|TRBD2
TGTGCCAGCAGCTCGACTAGCGGGGGATACAATGAGCAGTTCTTC
CASSSTSGGYNEQFF
>TRBJ2-3|.|TRBV27|.
TGTGCCAGCAGTTCGACTAGAGCTCCAGATACGCAGTATTTT
CASSSTRAPDTQYF
>TRBJ1-3|.|TRBV30|.
TGTGCCACCGGGACAAATGGAAACACCATATATTTT
CATGTNGNTIYF
>TRBJ2-5|.|TRBV4-2|TRBD2
TGTGCCAGCAGCCAAGGGGCGCGGAGCGGGGCTGAGACCCAGTACTTC
CASSQGARSGAETQYF
>TRBJ2-1|.|TRBV6-6|TRBD1
TGTGCCAGCAGTAACCGGGACAGGGGCTACAATGAGCAGTTCTTC
CASSNRDRGYNEQFF
>TRBJ1-1|.|TRBV7-9|TRBD1
TGTGCCAGCAGCTTAGAGGGGGCTGGAGCTTTCTTT
CASSLEGAGAFF
>TRBJ2-7|.|TRBV2|.
TGTGCCAGCGCAGCGGTCTACGAGCAGTACTTC
CASAAVYEQYF
>TRBJ2-3|.|TRBV9|TRBD2
TGTGCCAGCAGCGTAGCTACAGGGCTAGCGGGAGGAGATACGCAGTATTTT
CASSVATGLAGGDTQYF